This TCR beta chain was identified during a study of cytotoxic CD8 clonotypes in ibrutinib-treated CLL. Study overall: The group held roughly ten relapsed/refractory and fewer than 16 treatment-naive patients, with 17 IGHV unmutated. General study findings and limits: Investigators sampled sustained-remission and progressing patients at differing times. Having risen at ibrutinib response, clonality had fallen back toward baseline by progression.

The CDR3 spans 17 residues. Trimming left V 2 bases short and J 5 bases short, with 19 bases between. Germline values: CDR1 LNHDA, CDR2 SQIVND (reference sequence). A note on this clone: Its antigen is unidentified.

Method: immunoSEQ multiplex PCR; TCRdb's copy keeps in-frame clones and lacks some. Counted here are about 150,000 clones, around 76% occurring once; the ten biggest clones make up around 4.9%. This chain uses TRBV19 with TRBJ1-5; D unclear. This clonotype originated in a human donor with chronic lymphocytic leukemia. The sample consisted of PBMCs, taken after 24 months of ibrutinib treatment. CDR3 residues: CASSIRPDARWDQPQHF. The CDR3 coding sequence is TGTGCCAGTAGTATAAGGCCAGACGCCCGATGGGATCAGCCCCAGCATTTT.